This passage covers 26 T cell receptor beta chains from one sample sequenced in a study of cytomegalovirus exposure and HLA in healthy donors. The PCR ran on 60 Vbeta and 13 Jbeta primers. Generated by immunoSEQ multiplex PCR, the TCRdb table keeps only in-frame clones and is missing some. The sample lists about 150,000 clones, 80% occurring once. Sequencing used PBMCs. These receptors originate from a woman in her thirties or forties in good health and CMV-seropositive.

To note about this clone: This CDR3 is also generated by other DNA sequences in the sample. The chain has TRBV13 and TRBJ2-3; 7 positions match TRBD2. This CDR3 is built from 14 residues. CDR1 and CDR2 from the germline V gene are PRHDT and FYEKMQ (reference sequence). V lost 2 bases and J lost 3; bases outside the gene matches: 2. The CDR3 loop is CASSLKAGTDTQYF. DNA for the CDR3: TGTGCCAGCAGCTTAAAAGCGGGGACAGATACGCAGTATTTT.

The chain combines TRBV6-5 with TRBJ2-3; 9 bases align to TRBD2. Germline CDR1 reads MNHEY; CDR2 reads SVGAGI. V shed 5 bases and J 6 bases; nucleotides not matched to a gene: 6. This CDR3 contains 14 residues. CDR3 nucleotide sequence: TGTGCCAGCAGTCAGCGGGAGGCACGCGATACGCAGTATTTT. It codes for CASSQREARDTQYF.

This chain connects TRBV2 to TRBJ2-7; 9 nucleotides align to TRBD2. J was trimmed by 6 bases and V by 2 bases; bases with no gene match: 17. The CDR3 extends over 18 amino acids. From germline, CDR1 is SNHLY and CDR2 FYNNEI. CDR3 sequence (DNA): TGTGCCAGCAGTGAACCCCGGGGGAGTAGCGGGAGAGCTCGCGAGCAGTACTTC. It is translated as CASSEPRGSSGRAREQYF.

The V call is TRBV5-1, the J call TRBJ2-1; the match to TRBD2 covers 12 bases. Germline trimming cut 7 bases from V and 2 bases from J; bases unmatched to any gene: 7. Germline V gene sequence: CDR1 SGHRS, CDR2 YFSETQ. This CDR3 has 16 amino acids. CDR3 protein: CASCLGLAGPYNEQFF. The DNA for the CDR3 is TGCGCCAGCTGCCTGGGACTAGCGGGCCCCTACAATGAGCAGTTCTTC.

The V call is TRBV28, the J call TRBJ2-1, with D perhaps matching TRBD2 (6 bases). The CDR3 has 15 residues. Germline V lookup: CDR1 MDHEN, CDR2 SYDVKM. V gave up 4 bases and J gave up 0 bases, with 10 bases separating them. CDR3 bases: TGTGCCAGCAGTTATAGCGGAAGCTCCTACAATGAGCAGTTCTTC. Its protein is CASSYSGSSYNEQFF.

This chain links TRBV6-5 with TRBJ1-3; no definite D call. The CDR3 length is 14 residues. CDR1 is MNHEY and CDR2 is SVGAGI in the germline V gene. V was trimmed by 6 bases and J by 0 bases, leaving 9 bases between them. The CDR3 here is CASSPSTSGNTIYF. The CDR3, as DNA: TGTGCCAGCAGCCCCAGTACCTCTGGAAACACCATATATTTT.

This clone showed up just once. The gene calls are TRBV5-1 and TRBJ2-2, with D possibly TRBD2 on 6 matching bases. CDR1 is SGHRS, CDR2 YFSETQ, per germline. Trimming removed 0 bases at V and 1 base at J, with 10 bases between. The CDR3 runs to 16 residues. This chain's CDR3 is CASSLGVSGNTGELFF. In nucleotides, the CDR3 is TGCGCCAGCAGCTTGGGGGTTAGCGGGAACACCGGGGAGCTGTTTTTT.

V is TRBV7-9 and J is TRBJ1-1; TRBD1 might be the D (5 bases). The V gene's germline CDR1 is SEHNR and CDR2 FQNEAQ (reference sequence). This CDR3 is built from 16 residues. Between the trimmed V and J ends, which lost 5 bases and 0 bases, there was a span of 16 bases. The CDR3 here is CASSPAVGGMNTEAFF. The CDR3 DNA reads TGTGCCAGCAGCCCCGCCGTCGGGGGTATGAACACTGAAGCTTTCTTT.

Turning to this clone: The same CDR3 is also encoded by other DNA sequences in this sample. The chain employs TRBV5-4 and TRBJ2-3, with TRBD2 matching 8 bases. Germline CDR1 reads SGHNT; CDR2 reads YYREEE (reference sequence). V was pared by 2 bases and J by 1 base, with 0 bases of the junction left unmatched. CDR3 size: 14 residues. The CDR3 protein is CASSLAGGTDTQYF. The DNA of the CDR3 is TGTGCCAGCAGCTTAGCGGGAGGCACAGATACGCAGTATTTT.

The chain has TRBV5-3 and TRBJ2-5; no clear D. The J call is uncertain, as TRBJ2-7 better fits the DNA end. TRBV5-3 belongs to the ORF category, with a function that is uncertain. The CDR3 runs 16 residues. CDR3 region: CARSLDSSSPKCEQYF. DNA of the CDR3: TGTGCCAGAAGCTTGGACTCGTCGAGTCCTAAATGCGAGCAGTACTTC.

The V call is TRBV2, the J call TRBJ1-2, with TRBD1 as a possible D gene (5 bases). This CDR3 is built from 13 residues. Germline V gives CDR1 SNHLY, CDR2 FYNNEI. V lost 3 bases, J lost 4 bases, and 9 bases lay in between. Here the CDR3 DNA reads TGTGCCAGCAGTGATATGACAGCCTATGGCTACACCTTC. This codes for CASSDMTAYGYTF.

V usage is TRBV6-5 and J usage is TRBJ2-3; TRBD2 matches 7 bases. This CDR3 spans 14 amino acids. Looked up from germline, CDR1 is MNHEY and CDR2 is SVGAGI. With V trimmed by 2 bases and J by 5 bases, 4 bases remained unmatched. In nucleotides, the CDR3 is TGTGCCAGCAGTTACGTCCCGGGAGGAGATACGCAGTATTTT. Its translation: CASSYVPGGDTQYF.

The V call is TRBV2, the J call TRBJ2-7; 10 positions match TRBD2. The CDR3 spans 15 residues. The junction had 7 bases not matched to a gene; V was cut back by 3 bases and J by 5 bases. CDR1 SNHLY and CDR2 FYNNEI come from the germline V gene. The CDR3 region has the DNA TGTGCCAGCAGTGAGGGGGTTAGCGGGAGGCACGAGCAGTACTTC. Translating gives CASSEGVSGRHEQYF.

V and J are TRBV5-5 and TRBJ2-7; TRBD1 matches at 9 bases. The CDR3 consists of 15 residues. Germline values: CDR1 SGHKS, CDR2 YYEKEE (reference sequence). Losses at the gene ends were 0 bases for V and 3 bases for J; bases not matched to a gene: 4. CDR3 nucleotides: TGTGCCAGCAGCTTGGCCGCGGGACAGGGCTACGAGCAGTACTTC. This translates into CASSLAAGQGYEQYF.

This sequence joins TRBV30 and TRBJ2-7; D is perhaps TRBD2 (5 bases). Trimming stripped 2 bases from V and 3 bases from J, with 8 bases between. CDR3 length: 12 amino acids. CDR1 and CDR2 (germline): GTSNPN, SVGIG (reference sequence). The CDR3 bases are TGTGCCTGGAGTAGACGGGACTACGAGCAGTACTTC. Residues: CAWSRRDYEQYF. Drawing the rest from reference TRBV30 and TRBJ2-7, the complete variable domain is SQTIHQWPATLVQPVGSPLSLECTVEGTSNPNLYWYRQAAGRGLQLLFYSVGIGQISSEVPQNLSASRPQDRQFILSSKKLLLSDSGFYLCAWSRRDYEQYFGPGTRLTVT.

This clone was recorded once. The rearrangement uses TRBV7-9 and TRBJ2-5; 8 bases map to TRBD2. Gene TRBJ2-7 matches the end of the DNA better, so the J call may be wrong. This CDR3 region has 16 residues. Per germline, CDR1 SEHNR and CDR2 FQNEAQ (reference sequence). The CDR3 bases are TGTGCCAGCAGCTTAGACCGGGGGGGCAGATCCTACGAGCAGTACTTC. Its translation is CASSLDRGGRSYEQYF.

The chain employs TRBV23-1 and TRBJ1-2; 10 nucleotides match TRBD1. TRBV23-1 has ORF status, its function being uncertain. This CDR3 is 15 amino acids long. The V segment lost 8 bases and the J segment 7 bases; nucleotides outside the gene matches: 13. The CDR3 sequence: CASGDRDRGLGGYTF. The DNA for the CDR3 is TGCGCCAGCGGGGACCGCGACAGGGGGCTAGGTGGCTACACCTTC.

The V gene is TRBV10-2, the J gene TRBJ2-5; TRBD2 is a possible D gene (5 bases). V shed 3 bases and J shed 5 bases, with 7 bases lying between them. The germline V gene encodes CDR1 WSHSY and CDR2 SAAADI. This CDR3 spans 12 amino acids. CDR3 residues: CASSELGETQYF. The DNA of the CDR3 is TGCGCCAGCAGTGAACTAGGGGAGACCCAGTACTTC.

V gene TRBV19 combines with J gene TRBJ2-6; D may be TRBD2 (6 bases). The CDR3 loop spans 18 amino acids. Trimming shortened V by 5 bases and J by 2 bases, and 19 bases separated the two germline ends. The germline V gene has CDR1 LNHDA and CDR2 SQIVND (reference sequence). This chain's CDR3 is CASSADPLGGTGANVLTF. As DNA, the CDR3 is TGTGCCAGTAGTGCAGACCCCCTCGGGGGAACTGGGGCCAACGTCCTGACTTTC. Complete variable domain (other parts from reference TRBV19 and TRBJ2-6): DGGITQSPKYLFRKEGQNVTLSCEQNLNHDAMYWYRQDPGQGLRLIYYSQIVNDFQKGDIAEGYSVSREKKESFPLTVTSAQKNPTAFYLCASSADPLGGTGANVLTFGAGSRLTVL.

This clone was seen more than once but under ten times. V gene TRBV5-1 combines with J gene TRBJ1-1; no reliable D call. CDR3 size: 13 residues. CDR1 is SGHRS, CDR2 YFSETQ, per germline. V gave up 0 bases and J gave up 5 bases, with 8 bases separating them. As DNA, the CDR3 is TGCGCCAGCAGCTTGGAATGGAGTACTGAAGCTTTCTTT. Its protein is CASSLEWSTEAFF.

The chain recombines TRBV5-1 with TRBJ2-1; 7 positions agree with TRBD2. The V and J ends lost 2 bases and 0 bases, in that order; junction bases with no gene match: 14. Germline-derived CDR1 and CDR2 are SGHRS and YFSETQ. This CDR3 is built from 19 residues. The chain's CDR3 is CASSFSGAGLGGSYNEQFF. The CDR3, as DNA: TGCGCCAGCAGCTTTTCGGGAGCGGGACTTGGGGGCTCCTACAATGAGCAGTTCTTC.

The genes are TRBV29-1 and TRBJ2-1; 8 bases are shared with TRBD2. CDR1 and CDR2 (germline): SQVTM, ANQGSEA. The CDR3 is 14 amino acids. V lost 3 bases, J lost 10 bases, and 11 bases stayed unmatched. The chain's CDR3 is CSVEYSGTQAEQFF. Written as DNA, the CDR3 is TGCAGCGTTGAGTATAGCGGGACGCAGGCGGAGCAGTTCTTC.

This chain joins TRBV7-6 and TRBJ2-7, with 7 bases matching TRBD1. Germline trimming cut 4 bases from V and 3 bases from J; bases unmatched to any gene: 3. The germline CDR1 and CDR2 sequences are SGHVS and FNYEAQ. The CDR3 loop spans 13 amino acids. The CDR3 DNA follows: TGTGCCAGCAGCTCAGACAGGGTCTACGAGCAGTACTTC. Translated, it gives CASSSDRVYEQYF. The variable domain in full, with the rest retrieved from reference TRBV7-6 and TRBJ2-7, is GAGVSQSPRYKVTKRGQDVALRCDPISGHVSLYWYRQALGQGPEFLTYFNYEAQQDKSGLPNDRFSAERPEGSISTLTIQRTEQRDSAMYRCASSSDRVYEQYFGPGTRLTVT.

This clone was detected only a few times. This chain connects TRBV5-1 to TRBJ1-4; a possible D gene is TRBD1 (6 bases). The germline V and J ends were trimmed by 3 bases and 5 bases, with 11 bases remaining between them. The CDR3 is made up of 14 amino acids. CDR1 is SGHRS, CDR2 YFSETQ, per germline. CDR3 sequence reads: CASSSVGTNEKLFF. The CDR3 DNA follows: TGCGCCAGCAGCTCTGTGGGGACAAATGAAAAACTGTTTTTT.

The chain combines TRBV15 with TRBJ2-1; 7 bases fit TRBD2. V was pared by 3 bases and J by 5 bases, with 4 bases of the junction left unmatched. Germline V gene sequence: CDR1 LNHNV, CDR2 YYDKDF (reference sequence). The CDR3 consists of 14 residues. CDR3 nucleotides: TGTGCCACCAGCAGGCTAGCGGAGAACAATGAGCAGTTCTTC. It yields the protein CATSRLAENNEQFF.

This sequence joins TRBV15 and TRBJ1-3; D is undetermined. This CDR3 spans 15 amino acids. The germline gives CDR1 LNHNV, CDR2 YYDKDF (reference sequence). Between the trimmed V and J ends, which lost 3 bases and 4 bases, there was a span of 13 bases. This chain's CDR3 is CATSSPEIRGNTIYF. CDR3 DNA: TGTGCCACCAGCAGTCCCGAGATCCGGGGAAACACCATATATTTT. Full variable domain (remainder filled in from reference TRBV15 and TRBJ1-3): DAMVIQNPRYQVTQFGKPVTLSCSQTLNHNVMYWYQQKSSQAPKLLFHYYDKDFNNEADTPDNFQSRRPNTSFCFLDIRSPGLGDTAMYLCATSSPEIRGNTIYFGEGSWLTVV.